This T cell receptor (beta chain) stems from a study of early T cells in non-severe SARS-CoV-2 infection listed by TCRdb under 2021. A note on the overall study: Because TCR sequencing was done on bulk RNA from unsorted whole blood, the alpha and beta chains could not be paired.

Set within a cohort of healthcare workers in London, UK, this nested case-control study involved weekly PCR testing of nasopharyngeal swabs along with blood sampling. Healthcare workers were recruited between 23 and 31 March 2020, during the week of the UK lockdown, and were followed weekly for up to roughly 15 weeks. V loses 6 bases of germline sequence and J loses 2 bases, and the interval between the two ends is 12 bases. The germline V gene (reference sequence) supplies CDR1 DFQATT and CDR2 SNEGSKA. The CDR3 runs 13 residues from the cysteine to the phenylalanine. The sequence is cut down to CDR3 DNA, 39 bases in frame from base 1. Points the paper makes about the study in general: VDJdb matching was skewed toward anti-spike CD8 responses and likely underestimated virus-specific expansions, missing private and CD4 specificities.

Comments on this clonotype: Its antigen specificity is not known. No base quality values were provided; no much bigger clone lies one nucleotide off.

Library method: 5' RACE. The listed sequencing device is NextSeq 500. To correct for sequencing error and PCR bias, the TCR library protocol tagged individual cDNA molecules with unique molecular identifiers. TCR alpha and beta chains were both sequenced, and the abundances of alpha and beta sequences in each sample were closely correlated with each other. The authors processed their data as follows. Decombinator V4 was used to perform V gene, J gene and CDR3 annotation of TCR sequences. TCRs were defined as expanded if a significant change between any two time points was detected under a Poisson model with p below 0.0001. TCR abundances were normalised to the total number of TCRs sequenced per sample and were expressed as counts per million. MAIT TCRs were defined by TRAV1-2 paired with TRAJ12, TRAJ20 or TRAJ33, and iNKT TCRs by TRAV10 paired with TRAJ18. A search of VDJdb, accessed on 1 November 2021, was run for TCRs annotated to CMV, EBV and SARS-CoV-2, with TCRs annotated for multiple antigens excluded. Through fastp at Q25 and MiXCR, TCRdb rebuilt clones from the public reads, retaining in-frame beta chains. Each entry is one CDR3 protein sequence, shown with its most common DNA and genes. The authors' filters were not applied to this entry. In this sample the table shows tens of thousands of distinct CDR3 sequences, about 5% of which occur a single time. Jointly, the top ten make up under 6% of the sample.

The rearrangement joined TRBV20-1 to TRBJ2-3, and perhaps TRBD1 as D gene, on 5 matching bases. Here the sequenced sample was whole blood, taken at baseline. This receptor was obtained from an adult who was a healthcare worker with PCR-confirmed SARS-CoV-2 infection or an uninfected control (not recorded which). The CDR3 loop reads CSALQAYTDTQYF. The DNA sequence follows: TGCAGTGCCCTACAGGCTTACACAGATACGCAGTATTTT.